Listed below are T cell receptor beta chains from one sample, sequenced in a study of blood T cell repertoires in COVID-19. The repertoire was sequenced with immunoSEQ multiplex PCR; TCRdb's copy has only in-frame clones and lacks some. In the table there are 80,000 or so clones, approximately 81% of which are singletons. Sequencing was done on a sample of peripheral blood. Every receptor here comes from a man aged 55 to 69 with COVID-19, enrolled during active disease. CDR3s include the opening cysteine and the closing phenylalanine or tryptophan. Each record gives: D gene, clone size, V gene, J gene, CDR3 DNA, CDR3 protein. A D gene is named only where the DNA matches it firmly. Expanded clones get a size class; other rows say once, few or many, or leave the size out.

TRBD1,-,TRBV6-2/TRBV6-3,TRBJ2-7,TGTGCCAGCAGTTACTCTGGACAGGCACTTACCTACGAGCAGTACTTC,CASSYSGQALTYEQYF
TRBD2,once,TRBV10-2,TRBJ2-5,TGCGCCAGCAGTGTCCTGGGACTAGCGGGGCAAGAGACCCAGTACTTC,CASSVLGLAGQETQYF
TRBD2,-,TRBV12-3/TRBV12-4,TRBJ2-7,TGTGCCAGCAGGGCTAGCGGGGGTTACGAGCAGTACTTC,CASRASGGYEQYF
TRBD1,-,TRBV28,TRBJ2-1,TGTGCCAGCAGTACGACCATCCGGGACAGGGCATACAATGAGCAGTTCTTC,CASSTTIRDRAYNEQFF
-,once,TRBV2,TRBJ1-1,TGTGCCAGCAGGTCCGCGAGCGTCGGTTTCGCTGAAGCTTTCTTT,CASRSASVGFAEAFF
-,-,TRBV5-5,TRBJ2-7,TGTGCCAGCAGCTTGTATGTCGGCTCCTACGAGCAGTACTTC,CASSLYVGSYEQYF
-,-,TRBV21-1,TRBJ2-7,TGTGCCAGCAGCAATTATCCCGACAGGGGTTGTTCCTACGAGCAGTACTTC,CASSNYPDRGCSYEQYF
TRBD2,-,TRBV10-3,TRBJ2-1,TGTGCCATCGCACTGGGTCTAGCGGGAGGGGATGAGCAGTTCTTC,CAIALGLAGGDEQFF
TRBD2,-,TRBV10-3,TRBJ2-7,TGTGCCATCACCGAGGGCGCAGGGTATGGGGGGGTCTACGAACAGTACTTC,CAITEGAGYGGVYEQYF
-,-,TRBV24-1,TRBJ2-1,TGTGCCACCAGTGGGCAACCCGGGACTGGCGCCTACAATGAGCAGTTCTTC,CATSGQPGTGAYNEQFF
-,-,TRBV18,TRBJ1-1,TGTGCCAGCTCAATTAACACGAACACTGAAGCTTTCTTT,CASSINTNTEAFF
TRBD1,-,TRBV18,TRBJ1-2,TGTGCCAGCTCGCGCGGGACAGGCATTGGCTACACCTTC,CASSRGTGIGYTF
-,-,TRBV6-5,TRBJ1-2,TGTGCCAGCAGTTACTCCGACCGGGGGGGCTTTGGCTACACCTTC,CASSYSDRGGFGYTF
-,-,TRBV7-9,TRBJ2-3,TGTGCCAGCAGCTTAGGATGGGGGCGGGGGCCTAAGGATACGCAGTATTTT,CASSLGWGRGPKDTQYF
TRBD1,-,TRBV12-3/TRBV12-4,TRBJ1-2,TGTGCCAGCAGTGGGACAGGGTATGGCTACACCTTC,CASSGTGYGYTF
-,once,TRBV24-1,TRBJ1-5,TGTGCCACCAGTAACGGTTATAGCAATCAGCCCCAGCATTTT,CATSNGYSNQPQHF
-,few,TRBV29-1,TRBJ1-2,TGCAGCGTCGCCCTGGGGGCTCGTGGCTACACCTTC,CSVALGARGYTF
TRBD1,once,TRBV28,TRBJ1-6,TGTGCCAGCAGTTTACACCCTCAGGGGGATAATTCACCCCTCCACTTT,CASSLHPQGDNSPLHF
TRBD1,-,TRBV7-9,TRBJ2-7,TGTGCCAGCAGCGAAACAGGGGGATGGTCCTACGAGCAGTACTTC,CASSETGGWSYEQYF
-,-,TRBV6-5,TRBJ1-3,TGTGCCAGCAGTTACGCGCCGTCTGGAAACACCATATATTTT,CASSYAPSGNTIYF
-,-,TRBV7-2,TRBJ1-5,TGTGCCAGCAGCTTAGATCTTAGCAATCAGCCCCAGCATTTT,CASSLDLSNQPQHF
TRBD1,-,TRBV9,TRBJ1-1,TGTGCCAGCAGCGTAGGGGACAGCGAAGCTTTCTTT,CASSVGDSEAFF
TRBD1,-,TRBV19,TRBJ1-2,TGTGCCAGTCAAGGACAGGGGCGCGGCTACACCTTC,CASQGQGRGYTF
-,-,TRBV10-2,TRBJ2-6,TGCGCCAGCAGTGTGGGGGGTTGGTCTGGGGCCAACGTCCTGACTTTC,CASSVGGWSGANVLTF
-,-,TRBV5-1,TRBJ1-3,TGCGCCAGCAGCTTGGACACGCGGCGGGTTGGAAACACCATATATTTT,CASSLDTRRVGNTIYF
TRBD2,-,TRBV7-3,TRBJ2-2,TGTGCCAGCAGCTTCCACGGGGGGATTGGCCCCGGGGAGCTGTTTTTT,CASSFHGGIGPGELFF
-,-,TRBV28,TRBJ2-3,TGTGCCAGCAGTTTAATTCCCCCCTTCCCAGATACGCAGTATTTT,CASSLIPPFPDTQYF
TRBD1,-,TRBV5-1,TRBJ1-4,TGCGCCAGCAGCTTGGAGGCCAGGGGGAGTGAAAAACTGTTTTTT,CASSLEARGSEKLFF
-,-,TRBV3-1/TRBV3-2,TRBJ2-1,TGTGCCAGCAGCCCCCACAGGGCCCCTAGCATGGGTGAGCAGTTCTTC,CASSPHRAPSMGEQFF
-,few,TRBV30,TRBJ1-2,TGTGCCTGGAGTACAGGGCTTGGCTACACCTTC,CAWSTGLGYTF
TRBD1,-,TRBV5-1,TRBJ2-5,TGCGCCAGCAGCTTGGCGTGGGGACAGGGCCTTGAGACCCAGTACTTC,CASSLAWGQGLETQYF
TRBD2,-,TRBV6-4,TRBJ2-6,TGTGCCAGCAGTCCCCTTTGGAGCGGGAGGGACTCTGGGGCCAACGTCCTGACTTTC,CASSPLWSGRDSGANVLTF
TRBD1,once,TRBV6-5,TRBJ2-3,TGTGCCAGCAGTTATCACGGGACAGGGGGCTTAGATACGCAGTATTTT,CASSYHGTGGLDTQYF
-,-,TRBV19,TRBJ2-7,TGTGCCAGTAGTATAACAGGGATTTCCTACGAGCAGTACTTC,CASSITGISYEQYF
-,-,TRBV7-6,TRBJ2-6,TGTGCCAGCAGTATTTTTTCGGGGGTAGAGTTGGCCAACGTCCTGACTTTC,CASSIFSGVELANVLTF
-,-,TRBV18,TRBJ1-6,TGTGCCAGCTCACCACCGGGCGGGCCCCTCCACTTT,CASSPPGGPLHF
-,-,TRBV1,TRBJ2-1,TGCACCAGCAGCCAAGAGGGAGCGGGAGGTAGCTCCTACAATGAGCAGTTCTTC,CTSSQEGAGGSSYNEQFF
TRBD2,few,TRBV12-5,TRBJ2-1,TGTGCTAGTGCCCACCCGACGGGGGAGGGAAACAATGAGCAGTTCTTC,CASAHPTGEGNNEQFF
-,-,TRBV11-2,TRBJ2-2,TGTGCCAGCAGCTTAGATGGGACTACCGGGGAGCTGTTTTTT,CASSLDGTTGELFF
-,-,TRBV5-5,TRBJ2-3,TGTGCCAGCAGCCCCAGGTGGGGCACAGATACGCAGTATTTT,CASSPRWGTDTQYF
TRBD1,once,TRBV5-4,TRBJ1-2,TGTGCCAGCACGGGCGGAGACAGGGCCTATGGCTACACCTTC,CASTGGDRAYGYTF
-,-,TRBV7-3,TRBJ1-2,TGTGCCAGCAGGGAACGGACAGTCTATGGCTACACCTTC,CASRERTVYGYTF
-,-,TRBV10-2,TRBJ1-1,TGCGCCAGCTCGATGGGAGAGAACACTGAAGCTTTCTTT,CASSMGENTEAFF
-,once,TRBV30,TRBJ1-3,TGTGCCTGGAGTGTAATCGAGGCTCCTGGAAACACCATATATTTT,CAWSVIEAPGNTIYF
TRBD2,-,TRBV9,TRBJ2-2,TGTGCCAGCAGCGACCCGGGACTAGGGAACACCGGGGAGCTGTTTTTT,CASSDPGLGNTGELFF
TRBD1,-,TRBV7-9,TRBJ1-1,TGTGCCAGCAGCTTAGGGACAGGGGACACTGAAGCTTTCTTT,CASSLGTGDTEAFF
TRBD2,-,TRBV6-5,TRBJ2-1,TGTGCCAGCACCCAGGGACTAGCGGACAATGAGCAGTTCTTC,CASTQGLADNEQFF
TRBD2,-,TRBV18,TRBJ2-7,TGTGCCAGCTCACCACCTGGCGGGAGCTACGAGCAGTACTTC,CASSPPGGSYEQYF
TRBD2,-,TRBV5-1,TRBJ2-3,TGCGCCAGCAGCTTGGAGGAGCGGGAGATAGATACGCAGTATTTT,CASSLEEREIDTQYF
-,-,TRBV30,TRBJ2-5,TGTGCCTGGAGTATTGGGGGCGAGACCCAGTACTTC,CAWSIGGETQYF